One and the same sample provided the 13 T cell receptor beta chains below, sequenced in a study of brain T cells in children with intractable seizures. Some clones are missing from TCRdb's copy, which holds only in-frame ones; the method was immunoSEQ multiplex PCR. The sample lists about 80,000 clones, around 91% occurring once. The specimen comprised peripheral blood, sampled at surgery. The receptors shown here come from a girl aged 2 to 9 with Rasmussen encephalitis and intractable seizures.

CDR3 sequence reads: CASSIGGKVYEQYF. The CDR3 DNA sequence: TGTGCCAGTAGTATCGGAGGGAAGGTCTACGAGCAGTACTTC. V gene TRBV19 combines with J gene TRBJ2-7; a possible D gene is TRBD2 (6 bases). This CDR3 is built from 14 residues. CDR1 is LNHDA and CDR2 is SQIVND in the germline V gene (reference sequence). V lost 3 bases and J 3 bases, leaving 12 bases between the germline ends. Complete variable domain (other parts from reference TRBV19 and TRBJ2-7): DGGITQSPKYLFRKEGQNVTLSCEQNLNHDAMYWYRQDPGQGLRLIYYSQIVNDFQKGDIAEGYSVSREKKESFPLTVTSAQKNPTAFYLCASSIGGKVYEQYFGPGTRLTVT.

The gene calls are TRBV6-6 and TRBJ2-7, with no clear D. Germline CDR1 MNHNY, CDR2 SVGAGI (reference sequence). The V end lost 8 bases, the J end lost 4 bases, and 9 bases lay between the germline ends. This CDR3 is 11 amino acids long. CDR3 nucleotides: TGTGCCAGCTCAGGTGGATACGAGCAGTACTTC. Residues: CASSGGYEQYF.

The chain uses TRBV13 and TRBJ2-3; D may be TRBD1 or TRBD2 (5 bases each). Germline lookup yields CDR1 PRHDT and CDR2 FYEKMQ (reference sequence). There are 15 residues in the CDR3. V was clipped by 4 bases and J by 5 bases, with 16 bases between them. The CDR3 is CASSSFLIGGDTQYF. CDR3 coding DNA: TGTGCCAGCAGCTCGTTCTTGATTGGGGGAGATACGCAGTATTTT.

CDR3 protein: CASSDPAGNEQFF. The CDR3 DNA reads as TGTGCCAGCAGTGACCCGGCGGGGAATGAGCAGTTCTTC. The rearrangement uses TRBV6-4 and TRBJ2-1; maybe TRBD2 (6 bases). Germline values: CDR1 MRHNA, CDR2 SNTAGT. The CDR3 sequence is 13 residues long. V was pared by 2 bases and J by 7 bases, with 9 bases between.

The chain carries TRBV6-5 and TRBJ2-3; possible D gene TRBD2, 6 bases. The CDR3 runs 13 residues. V lost 5 bases and J lost 2, with 8 bases in between. Germline values: CDR1 MNHEY, CDR2 SVGAGI. The CDR3 DNA follows: TGTGCCAGCAGTCGGGGGACCACAGATACGCAGTATTTT. This gives the protein CASSRGTTDTQYF.

The genes are TRBV4-2 and TRBJ2-1; 7 positions match TRBD2. CDR3 length: 18 residues. The V gene end was trimmed by 0 bases and the J gene end by 1 base; junction bases not matched to a gene: 9. Germline CDR1 reads LGHNA; CDR2 reads YNFKEQ. The CDR3, as DNA: TGTGCCAGCAGCCAAGAGGGATCGGGCGGGGGATCCTACAATGAGCAGTTCTTC. Amino acids: CASSQEGSGGGSYNEQFF.

The J gene is TRBJ2-1, the V gene TRBV12-3 or TRBV12-4; 9 bases agree with TRBD2. Trimming cost V 6 bases and J 11 bases; bases outside gene matches: 8. The CDR3 has 13 amino acids. DNA of the CDR3: TGTGCCAGCAGGCGCACCCCTAGCGGGAAGCAGTTCTTC. It translates to CASRRTPSGKQFF.

The V gene is TRBV19, the J gene TRBJ1-5, with 7 bases fitting TRBD1. CDR1 and CDR2 (germline): LNHDA, SQIVND (reference sequence). The CDR3 has 15 residues. J was trimmed by 6 bases and V by 1 base; bases with no gene match: 6. For the CDR3, the DNA is TGTGCCAGTAGTATAGGGGCCAGGGGGTTTCAGCCCCAGCATTTT. Protein product: CASSIGARGFQPQHF. Variable domain in full (rest from reference TRBV19 and TRBJ1-5): DGGITQSPKYLFRKEGQNVTLSCEQNLNHDAMYWYRQDPGQGLRLIYYSQIVNDFQKGDIAEGYSVSREKKESFPLTVTSAQKNPTAFYLCASSIGARGFQPQHFGDGTRLSIL.

The chain joins TRBV9 to TRBJ2-1; D perhaps matches TRBD1 (5 bases). V lost 6 bases and J lost 2, with 18 bases in between. Germline-derived CDR1 and CDR2 are SGDLS and YYNGEE. CDR3 size: 16 residues. The CDR3 DNA is TGTGCCAGCAATGGTCCAGGGTCGTCAACCTACAATGAGCAGTTCTTC. Amino acid sequence: CASNGPGSSTYNEQFF.

The V call is TRBV5-5, the J call TRBJ1-5; D remains ambiguous. The CDR3 is 17 amino acids. Germline values: CDR1 SGHKS, CDR2 YYEKEE (reference sequence). V lost 7 bases, J lost 5 bases, and 25 bases lay in between. The CDR3 reads CASGNQWTERRDQPQHF. For the CDR3, the DNA is TGTGCCAGCGGGAACCAGTGGACGGAGCGACGCGATCAGCCCCAGCATTTT.

The V and J genes are TRBV7-9 and TRBJ2-1, with a possible D match to TRBD2 (6 bases). The CDR3 totals 12 residues. Trimming took 6 bases from V and 10 from J, leaving 13 bases between them. CDR1 and CDR2 from the germline V gene are SEHNR and FQNEAQ (reference sequence). The CDR3 DNA follows: TGTGCCAGCAGTCCCACTAGCAGCGAGCAGTTCTTC. As protein: CASSPTSSEQFF.

This clone was counted a single time. The chain recombines TRBV11-2 with TRBJ1-2; 7 bases line up with TRBD1. V shed 0 bases, J shed 1 base, and the junction held 11 bases outside the gene matches. The CDR3 length is 18 residues. Germline CDR1 is SGHAT and CDR2 is FQNNGV. CDR3 DNA sequence: TGTGCCAGCAGCTTAGATTTCTCTGGGACAGCCTTTAACTATGGCTACACCTTC. It translates to CASSLDFSGTAFNYGYTF.

The V call is TRBV27, the J call TRBJ1-2; D is undetermined. Trimming took off 2 bases at V and 1 base at J, with 11 bases between the two ends. Germline V lookup: CDR1 MNHEY, CDR2 SMNVEV (reference sequence). The CDR3 extends over 15 amino acids. The CDR3 bases are TGTGCCAGCAGTTTACGGGGATCTGGTAACTATGGCTACACCTTC. This codes for CASSLRGSGNYGYTF.